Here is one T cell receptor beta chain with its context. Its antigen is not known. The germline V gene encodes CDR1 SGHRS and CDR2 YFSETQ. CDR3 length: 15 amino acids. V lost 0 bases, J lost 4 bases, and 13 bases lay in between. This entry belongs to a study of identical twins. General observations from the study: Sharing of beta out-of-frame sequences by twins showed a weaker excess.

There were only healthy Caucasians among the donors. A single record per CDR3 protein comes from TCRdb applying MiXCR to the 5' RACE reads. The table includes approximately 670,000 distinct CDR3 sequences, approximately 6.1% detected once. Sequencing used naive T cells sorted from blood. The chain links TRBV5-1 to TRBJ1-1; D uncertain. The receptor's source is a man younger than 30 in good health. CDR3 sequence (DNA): TGCGCCAGCAGCTTGGGTATCTCAACGGGCACTGAAGCTTTCTTT. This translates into CASSLGISTGTEAFF.